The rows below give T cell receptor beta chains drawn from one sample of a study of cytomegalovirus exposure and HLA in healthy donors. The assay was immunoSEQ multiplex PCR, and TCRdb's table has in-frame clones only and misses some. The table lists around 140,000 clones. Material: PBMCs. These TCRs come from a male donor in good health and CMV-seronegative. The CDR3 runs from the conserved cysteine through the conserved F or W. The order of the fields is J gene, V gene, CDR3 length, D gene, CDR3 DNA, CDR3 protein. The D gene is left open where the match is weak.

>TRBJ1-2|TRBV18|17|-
TGTGCCAGCTCACCGTTTCAGGAATTTAAATGGGACTATGGCTACACCTTC
CASSPFQEFKWDYGYTF
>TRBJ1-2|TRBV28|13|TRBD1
TGTGCCAGCAGTTTATCAGGGGGCTATGGCTACACCTTC
CASSLSGGYGYTF
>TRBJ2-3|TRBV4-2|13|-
TGTGCCAGCAGCCAACCTCCCCAGGATACGCAGTATTTT
CASSQPPQDTQYF
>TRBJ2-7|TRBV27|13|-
TGTGCCAGCAGTTTTACGTCATGGCACGAGCAGTACTTC
CASSFTSWHEQYF
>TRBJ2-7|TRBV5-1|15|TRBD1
TGCGCCAGCAGCCCTCGGACAGGGGGGATTTACGAGCAGTACTTC
CASSPRTGGIYEQYF
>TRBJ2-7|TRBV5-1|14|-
TGCGCCAGCAGCGCGGGACTGAAGACCTACGAGCAGTACTTC
CASSAGLKTYEQYF
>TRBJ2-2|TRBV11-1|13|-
TGTGCCAGCAGCCCCCATCCGGGGAACGCACTGTTTTTT
CASSPHPGNALFF
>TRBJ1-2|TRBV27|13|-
TGTGCCAGCAGTTTAGGGGGGGCTGATGGCTACACCTTC
CASSLGGADGYTF
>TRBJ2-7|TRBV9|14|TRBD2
TGTGCCAGCAGCGCTAGCGGGGACACGCGTGAGCAGTACTTC
CASSASGDTREQYF
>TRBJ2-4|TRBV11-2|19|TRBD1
TGTGCCAGCAGCTTAGTCGCCGGACAGGGGATCGGGAGCAAAAACATTCAGTACTTC
CASSLVAGQGIGSKNIQYF
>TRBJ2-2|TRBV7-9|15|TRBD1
TGTGCCAGCAGCCCCGACAGGGGTGCGGGCGGGGAGCTGTTTTTT
CASSPDRGAGGELFF
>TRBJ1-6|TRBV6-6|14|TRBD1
TGTGCCAGCAGCATCCGACAGGGAGATTCACCCCTCCACTTT
CASSIRQGDSPLHF
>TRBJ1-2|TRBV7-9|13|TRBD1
TGTGCCAGCAGCCGGGACAGGGAGGCGAGCTACACCTTC
CASSRDREASYTF
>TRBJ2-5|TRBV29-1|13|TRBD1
TGCAGCGTTGTGGGACAGTACCAAGAGACCCAGTACTTC
CSVVGQYQETQYF
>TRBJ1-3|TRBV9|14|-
TGTGCCAGCAGCGTAGAAGAGTCTGGAAACACCATATATTTT
CASSVEESGNTIYF
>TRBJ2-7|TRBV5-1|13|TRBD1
TGCGCCAGCTGGAGCGCAGGGGGCGACGAGCAGTACTTC
CASWSAGGDEQYF